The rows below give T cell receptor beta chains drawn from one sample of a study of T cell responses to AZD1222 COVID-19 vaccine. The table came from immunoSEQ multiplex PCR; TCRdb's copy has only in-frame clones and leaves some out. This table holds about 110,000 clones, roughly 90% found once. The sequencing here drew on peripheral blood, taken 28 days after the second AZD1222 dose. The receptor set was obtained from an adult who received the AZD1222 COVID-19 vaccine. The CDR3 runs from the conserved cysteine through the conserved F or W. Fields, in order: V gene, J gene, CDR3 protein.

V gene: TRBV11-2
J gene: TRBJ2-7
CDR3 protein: CASSLFSDRGLSYEQYF

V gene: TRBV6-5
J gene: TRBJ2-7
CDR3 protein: CASRGQGPRGEQYF

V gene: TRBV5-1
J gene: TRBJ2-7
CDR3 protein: CASSTASGISYEQYF

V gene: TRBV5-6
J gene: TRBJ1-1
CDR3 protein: CASSLSGFLGSTEAFF

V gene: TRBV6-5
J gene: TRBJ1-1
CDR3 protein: CASSYLDRDTEAFF

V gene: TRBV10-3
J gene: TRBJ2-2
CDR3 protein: CAAAGTNTGELFF

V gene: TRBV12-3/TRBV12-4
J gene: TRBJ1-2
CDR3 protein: CASSFQGWDGYTF

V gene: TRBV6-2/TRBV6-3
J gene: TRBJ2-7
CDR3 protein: CASSQTSISGEQYF

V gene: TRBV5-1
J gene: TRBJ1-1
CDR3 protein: CASSLEGGKAFF

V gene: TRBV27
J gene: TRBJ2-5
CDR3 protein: CASSLSRGQGRETQYF

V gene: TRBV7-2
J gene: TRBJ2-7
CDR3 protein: CASSLARASYEQYF

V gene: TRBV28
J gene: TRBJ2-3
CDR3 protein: CASSLTSGGPDTQYF

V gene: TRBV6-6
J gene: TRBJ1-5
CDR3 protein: CASTRGQNSNQPQHF

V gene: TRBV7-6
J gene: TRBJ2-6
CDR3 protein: CASSRTGGGSSGANVLTF

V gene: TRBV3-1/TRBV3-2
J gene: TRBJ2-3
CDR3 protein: CASSPPGQGRSDTQYF

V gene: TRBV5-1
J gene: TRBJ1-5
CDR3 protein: CASSLAVDQPQHF

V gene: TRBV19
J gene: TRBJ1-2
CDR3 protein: CASSPGSYGYTF

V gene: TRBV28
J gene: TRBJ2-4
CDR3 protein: CASSLSGDRGPGKNIQYF

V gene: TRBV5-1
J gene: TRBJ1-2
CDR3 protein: CASSLGLGVGGYTF

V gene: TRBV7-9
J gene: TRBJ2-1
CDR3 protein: CASSLAVRPGEFF

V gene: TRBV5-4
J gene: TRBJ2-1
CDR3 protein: CASSAFWTGAYNEQFF

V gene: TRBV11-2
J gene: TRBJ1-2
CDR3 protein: CASSPPSRGQGRYGYTF

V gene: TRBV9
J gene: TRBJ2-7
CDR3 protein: CASSVAAESYEQYF

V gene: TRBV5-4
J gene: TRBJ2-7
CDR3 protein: CASSLGQGPYEQYF

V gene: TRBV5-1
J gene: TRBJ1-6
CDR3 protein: CASSAVGTGDSPLHF

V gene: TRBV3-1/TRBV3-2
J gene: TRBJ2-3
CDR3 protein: CASSQVSGGPDTQYF

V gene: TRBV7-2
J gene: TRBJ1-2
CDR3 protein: CASSLPGQGLWIF

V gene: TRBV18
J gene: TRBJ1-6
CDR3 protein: CASSPAGNSPLHF

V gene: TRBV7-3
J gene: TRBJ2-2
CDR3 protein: CASSLTSALNTGELFF

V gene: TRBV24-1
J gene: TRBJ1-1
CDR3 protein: CATSDEGRGVTEAFF

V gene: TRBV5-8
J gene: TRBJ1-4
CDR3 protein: CASSLGTGVVEKLFF

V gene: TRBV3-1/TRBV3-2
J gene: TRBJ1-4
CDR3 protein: CASSQDYREKLFF

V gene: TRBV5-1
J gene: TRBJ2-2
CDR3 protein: CASSLNRGRGELFF

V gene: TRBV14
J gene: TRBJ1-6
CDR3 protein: CASSRTRDGNSPLHF

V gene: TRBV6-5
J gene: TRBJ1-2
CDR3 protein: CASRDWLSNYGYTF

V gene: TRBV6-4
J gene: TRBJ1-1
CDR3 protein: CASSEGYLNTEAFF

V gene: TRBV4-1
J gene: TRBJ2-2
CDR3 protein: CASSTQMRTGELFF

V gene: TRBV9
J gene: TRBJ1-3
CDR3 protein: CASSGGRISSGNTIYF

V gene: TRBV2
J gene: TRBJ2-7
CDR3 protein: CASSRSGGEGEQYF

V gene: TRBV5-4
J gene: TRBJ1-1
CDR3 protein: CASSLASKAEAFF

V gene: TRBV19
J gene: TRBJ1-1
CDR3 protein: CASSRRDIYHEAFF

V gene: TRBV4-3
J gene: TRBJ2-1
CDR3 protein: CASSQDQGGHNEQFF

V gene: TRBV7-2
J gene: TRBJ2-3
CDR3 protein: CASSPRLAGVDTQYF

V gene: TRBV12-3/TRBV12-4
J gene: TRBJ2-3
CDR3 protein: CASSRTTDTQYF

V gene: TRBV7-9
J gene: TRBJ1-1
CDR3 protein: CASSPQGWTEAFF

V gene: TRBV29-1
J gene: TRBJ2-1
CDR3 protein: CSVPDSANEQFF

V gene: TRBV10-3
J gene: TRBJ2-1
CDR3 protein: CAISTDTFNEQFF

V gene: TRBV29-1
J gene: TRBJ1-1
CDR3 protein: CSVEAPGQGSPEAFF

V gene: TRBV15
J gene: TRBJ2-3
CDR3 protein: CATSRDPSGGSDTQYF

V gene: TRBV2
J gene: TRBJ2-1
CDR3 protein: CASELAVYNEQFF

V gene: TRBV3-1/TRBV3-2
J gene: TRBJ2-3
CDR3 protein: CASSQALAGVLTDTQYF

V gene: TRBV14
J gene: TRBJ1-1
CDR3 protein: CASSQDGGNTEAFF

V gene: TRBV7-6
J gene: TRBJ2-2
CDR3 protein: CASSWRGLNTGELFF